The 19 T cell receptor beta chains given below trace back to one sample, sequenced in a study of technical replicates of blood from a few donors (dated by TCRdb to 2016 to 2017). The method was the immunoSEQ multiplex PCR assay. The clones in this table, taken by TCRdb from immuneACCESS, are in-frame only. Not every clone is retained; where verified, under half of the shortfall comes from an unresolved V gene, and the cause of the rest is unknown. For this sample there are tens of thousands of clones; 97% appear just once. In total, the top ten clones hold more than 0.15% of the sample. The sequencing sample was made of T cells isolated from PBMCs. Source of these receptors: a human donor in good health.

The CDR3 region has the DNA TGTGCCAGCAGTCCGCCGACAGGGGGAAACACCATATATTTT. It is translated as CASSPPTGGNTIYF. The gene calls are TRBV6-5 and TRBJ1-3, with 7 positions matching TRBD1. The V and J ends lost 5 bases and 4 bases, in that order; junction bases with no gene match: 5. The CDR3 covers 14 residues. Germline CDR1 reads MNHEY; CDR2 reads SVGAGI.

The V gene is TRBV5-1, the J gene TRBJ1-5, with 7 bases fitting TRBD1. This CDR3 is built from 15 residues. Germline V gene lookup returns CDR1 SGHRS and CDR2 YFSETQ. Germline trimming cut 0 bases from V and 5 bases from J; bases unmatched to any gene: 5. The CDR3 DNA sequence: TGCGCCAGCAGCTTGGGGACAGGAGGCGATCAGCCCCAGCATTTT. Its translation is CASSLGTGGDQPQHF.

V gene TRBV9 combines with J gene TRBJ1-4, with D tentatively TRBD1 (6 bases). Trimming took 3 bases from V and 7 from J, leaving 19 bases between them. This CDR3 comprises 16 residues. CDR1 is SGDLS, CDR2 YYNGEE, per germline. CDR3 sequence reads: CASSGALIKGGEKLFF. For the CDR3, the DNA is TGTGCCAGCAGCGGGGCCTTAATAAAAGGGGGTGAAAAACTGTTTTTT.

V is TRBV5-4 and J is TRBJ2-3; TRBD1 matches 7 bases. The V gene's germline CDR1 is SGHNT and CDR2 YYREEE (reference sequence). The ends lost 5 bases at V and 4 bases at J; junction bases unmatched: 10. The CDR3 covers 15 residues. DNA for the CDR3: TGTGCCAGCAGTCACTGGACAGGTTTGCCAGATACGCAGTATTTT. Translation gives CASSHWTGLPDTQYF.

The chain combines TRBV14 with TRBJ1-3; D gene unclear. The CDR3 is made up of 15 amino acids. Deletions cut 0 bases from V and 0 bases from J, with 6 bases between. Looked up from germline, CDR1 is SGHDN and CDR2 is FVKESK. The CDR3 loop is CASSQERPSGNTIYF. The DNA of the CDR3 is TGTGCCAGCAGCCAAGAGAGGCCCTCTGGAAACACCATATATTTT.

The rearrangement uses TRBV30 and TRBJ1-1; perhaps TRBD1 as D (6 bases). Trimming removed 2 bases from V and 1 base from J, with 11 bases in between. The germline gives CDR1 GTSNPN, CDR2 SVGIG (reference sequence). This CDR3 is 14 amino acids long. The CDR3 DNA is TGTGCCTGGAGTCCAGGGGTGCAGAACACTGAAGCTTTCTTT. Translating gives CAWSPGVQNTEAFF.

The CDR3 loop is CASNSGRGEKLFF. The CDR3 bases are TGCGCCAGCAACTCAGGGAGGGGTGAAAAACTGTTTTTT. This sequence joins TRBV5-1 and TRBJ1-4; possibly TRBD1 for D (5 bases). The CDR3 is 13 amino acids. Deletions cut 6 bases from V and 7 bases from J, with 13 bases between. Germline CDR1 reads SGHRS; CDR2 reads YFSETQ. Together with reference TRBV5-1 and TRBJ1-4, the CDR3 gives the full variable domain: KAGVTQTPRYLIKTRGQQVTLSCSPISGHRSVSWYQQTPGQGLQFLFEYFSETQRNKGNFPGRFSGRQFSNSRSEMNVSTLELGDSALYLCASNSGRGEKLFFGSGTQLSVL.

V gene TRBV7-9 combines with J gene TRBJ2-7; 11 bases agree with TRBD2. The CDR3 contains 14 residues. Trimming removed 6 bases from V and 5 bases from J; junction bases left unmatched: 6. Per the germline V gene, CDR1 is SEHNR and CDR2 is FQNEAQ (reference sequence). In DNA, the CDR3 is TGTGCCAGCAGTTTTAGCGGGGGGGCGGACGAGCAGTACTTC. It specifies CASSFSGGADEQYF.

The J gene is TRBJ1-1, the V gene TRBV5-1; D possibly corresponds to TRBD1 (5 bases). V was cut by 1 base and J by 5 bases, with 12 bases left in between. The length of the CDR3 is 14 residues. Germline CDR1 SGHRS, CDR2 YFSETQ. The CDR3 region is CASSLRGGLTEAFF. CDR3 nucleotide sequence: TGCGCCAGCAGCTTGCGTGGGGGACTTACTGAAGCTTTCTTT.

For the CDR3, the DNA is TGTGCCAGCAGCATTCAGGGGGCGGACGATGAGCAGTTCTTC. Protein product: CASSIQGADDEQFF. The rearrangement joins TRBV7-3 to TRBJ2-1; 8 nucleotides line up with TRBD1. Trimming cost V 5 bases and J 8 bases; bases outside gene matches: 8. Germline V lookup: CDR1 SGHTA, CDR2 FQGTGA. The CDR3 has 14 residues.

V usage is TRBV6-5 and J usage is TRBJ2-7; tentative D call: TRBD2 (5 bases). V gave up 0 bases and J gave up 3 bases, with 6 bases separating them. The CDR3 sequence is 13 residues long. Germline values: CDR1 MNHEY, CDR2 SVGAGI. The CDR3 sequence: CASSYSADYEQYF. CDR3 coding DNA: TGTGCCAGCAGTTACTCAGCGGACTACGAGCAGTACTTC.

V is TRBV6-1 and J is TRBJ1-5; perhaps TRBD1 as D (5 bases). The CDR3 extends over 14 amino acids. Germline CDR1 reads MNHNS; CDR2 reads SASEGT. Trimming left V 3 bases short and J 8 bases short, with 14 bases between. Written as DNA, the CDR3 is TGTGCCAGCAGTGATATGGGAGCGGGGGAGCCCCAGCATTTT. As protein: CASSDMGAGEPQHF.

This chain links TRBV29-1 with TRBJ2-4; TRBD1 agrees at 12 bases. Germline-derived CDR1 and CDR2 are SQVTM and ANQGSEA. V dropped 7 bases and J dropped 3; count of bases not matched to a gene: 4. This CDR3 has 14 residues. The CDR3 region has the DNA TGCAGCGGGGGGACAGGGGGCAGCAAAAACATTCAGTACTTC. Its translation: CSGGTGGSKNIQYF.

V and J are TRBV10-3 and TRBJ2-5; D is possibly TRBD1 (6 bases). The length of the CDR3 is 13 residues. From germline, CDR1 is ENHRY and CDR2 SYGVKD. V lost 6 bases and J lost 5, with 13 bases in between. CDR3 loop: CAIRPGEWETQYF. Written as DNA, the CDR3 is TGTGCCATCAGGCCAGGGGAATGGGAGACCCAGTACTTC.

The gene calls are TRBV11-2 and TRBJ1-2; D is unresolved. In germline, CDR1 is SGHAT, CDR2 FQNNGV. Trimming cost V 1 base and J 2 bases, with 11 bases left between them. The CDR3 totals 15 residues. CDR3 sequence: CASSLAADINYGYTF. CDR3 sequence (DNA): TGTGCCAGCAGCTTAGCCGCTGACATAAACTATGGCTACACCTTC.

V and J are TRBV7-8 and TRBJ2-7, with a possible D match to TRBD2 (5 bases). Trimming took 5 bases from V and 1 from J, leaving 12 bases between them. This CDR3 is built from 14 residues. The V gene's germline CDR1 is SGHVS and CDR2 FQNEAQ. This CDR3 reads CASSPGLGSYEQYF. CDR3 bases: TGTGCCAGCAGCCCGGGGTTAGGATCCTACGAGCAGTACTTC.

V usage is TRBV29-1 and J usage is TRBJ1-2, with D maybe TRBD1 (5 bases). CDR3 length equals 14 residues. V was cut by 0 bases and J by 0 bases, with 8 bases left in between. Germline V gene lookup returns CDR1 SQVTM and CDR2 ANQGSEA. The CDR3 region is CSVEERTTNYGYTF. The DNA for the CDR3 is TGCAGCGTTGAAGAACGGACAACTAACTATGGCTACACCTTC.

V is TRBV9 and J is TRBJ2-3; a possible D gene is TRBD2 (8 bases). The germline V and J ends were trimmed by 0 bases and 3 bases, with 14 bases remaining between them. Per the germline V gene, CDR1 is SGDLS and CDR2 is YYNGEE. CDR3 size: 16 residues. The CDR3 nucleotides read TGTGCCAGCAGCGTAGGAGGGGGCGGGAGGACAGATACGCAGTATTTT. It specifies CASSVGGGGRTDTQYF.

This chain uses TRBV28 with TRBJ2-7, with D perhaps matching TRBD1 (6 bases). CDR3 length: 15 residues. V gave up 6 bases and J gave up 5 bases, with 20 bases separating them. Germline values: CDR1 MDHEN, CDR2 SYDVKM. DNA of the CDR3: TGTGCCAGCAGGACTCCCAGGGGAAAAAGGAACGAGCAGTACTTC. Its protein is CASRTPRGKRNEQYF.